The 22 T cell receptor beta chains reported below all come from one sample, sequenced in a study of CD8+ T cells in alopecia areata. After isolation, RNA underwent reverse transcription to generate cDNA as the sequencing template. Sequencing was performed with immunoSEQ multiplex PCR; in TCRdb, only in-frame clones are kept and a portion is missing. The data contain around 140,000 clones, roughly 62% of them singletons. Source: CD4+ T cells sorted from blood, taken at week 0. These receptors were collected from a human donor with alopecia areata.

This clone was detected only once. V is TRBV5-1 and J is TRBJ2-5; 8 bases are a match to TRBD2. V was pared by 1 base and J by 2 bases, with 7 bases of the junction left unmatched. Germline V gene lookup returns CDR1 SGHRS and CDR2 YFSETQ. This CDR3 has 16 residues. CDR3 in DNA: TGCGCCAGCAGCTTGTCGGGACCGGGGGGGCAAGAGACCCAGTACTTC. This sequence encodes CASSLSGPGGQETQYF.

CDR3 residues: CASSSPTGNEQFF. CDR3 bases: TGTGCCAGCAGCTCCCCGACAGGGAATGAGCAGTTCTTC. V usage is TRBV7-2 and J usage is TRBJ2-1; 7 bases agree with TRBD1. The CDR3 spans 13 residues. After removal of 4 bases from V and 7 bases from J, the junction contained 4 bases not matched to a gene. Germline CDR1 and CDR2: SGHTA and FQGNSA.

This clone was counted a few times. The rearrangement uses TRBV7-8 and TRBJ1-2; the D gene is possibly TRBD1 (5 bases). CDR3 size: 14 residues. V gave up 5 bases and J gave up 7 bases, with 17 bases separating them. The germline V gene has CDR1 SGHVS and CDR2 FQNEAQ. CDR3 DNA sequence: TGTGCCAGCAGCCCTGGGACTTATCAGGGTGGCTACACCTTC. This codes for CASSPGTYQGGYTF.

There are a few counts of this clone. The genes are TRBV10-3 and TRBJ1-1; D not resolved. V was trimmed by 6 bases and J by 2 bases, leaving 22 bases between them. Germline V lookup: CDR1 ENHRY, CDR2 SYGVKD. The CDR3 totals 17 residues. The CDR3 loop is CAIRKEGTLTDNTEAFF. For the CDR3, the DNA is TGTGCCATCAGGAAGGAGGGTACTCTAACCGATAACACTGAAGCTTTCTTT.

This chain joins TRBV18 and TRBJ2-5; no clear D. Germline lookup yields CDR1 KGHSH and CDR2 LQKENI. The CDR3 loop spans 13 amino acids. Trimming took off 3 bases at V and 1 base at J, with 6 bases between the two ends. The CDR3 sequence is CASSPVAQETQYF. The CDR3 DNA follows: TGTGCCAGCTCACCCGTCGCCCAAGAGACCCAGTACTTC.

This clone was seen only a few times. V gene TRBV5-1 combines with J gene TRBJ1-1; 7 bases agree with TRBD1. This CDR3 comprises 15 residues. Germline V gene lookup returns CDR1 SGHRS and CDR2 YFSETQ. Trimming cost V 6 bases and J 0 bases; bases outside gene matches: 8. CDR3 sequence: CASTWTGILNTEAFF. CDR3 nucleotides: TGCGCCAGCACGTGGACAGGTATTTTGAACACTGAAGCTTTCTTT.

The rearrangement links TRBV18 to TRBJ1-3; unclear D gene. The germline V and J ends were trimmed by 3 bases and 3 bases, with 9 bases remaining between them. This CDR3 region has 14 residues. Germline CDR1 is KGHSH and CDR2 is LQKENI. The CDR3 here is CASSPDRDGNTIYF. Here the CDR3 DNA reads TGTGCCAGCTCACCGGATAGGGATGGAAACACCATATATTTT.

This chain uses TRBV10-3 with TRBJ2-1; 9 positions match TRBD2. The germline gives CDR1 ENHRY, CDR2 SYGVKD. The V gene end was trimmed by 4 bases and the J gene end by 4 bases; junction bases not matched to a gene: 2. The CDR3 runs 14 residues. CDR3 sequence reads: CAISGTSEYNEQFF. As DNA, the CDR3 is TGTGCCATCAGTGGGACTAGCGAATACAATGAGCAGTTCTTC.

A few counts support this clone. V is TRBV15 and J is TRBJ2-1, with D possibly being TRBD1 or TRBD2 (6 bases each). CDR3 length equals 15 residues. The germline gives CDR1 LNHNV, CDR2 YYDKDF (reference sequence). V was cut by 0 bases and J by 16 bases, with 22 bases left in between. CDR3 loop: CATSRDFGGGGMRFF. The CDR3 bases are TGTGCCACCAGCAGAGATTTCGGGGGTGGGGGCATGAGATTCTTC.

This clone has only one observation. V is TRBV9 and J is TRBJ1-4, with D perhaps matching TRBD1 (5 bases). Trimming removed 5 bases at V and 4 bases at J, with 12 bases between. Germline values: CDR1 SGDLS, CDR2 YYNGEE. The CDR3 length is 14 residues. CDR3 region: CASSLQGNNEKLFF. Here the CDR3 DNA reads TGTGCCAGCAGTCTTCAGGGTAATAATGAAAAACTGTTTTTT.

The chain has TRBV7-2 and TRBJ2-3, with D maybe TRBD2 (6 bases). V lost 4 bases to trimming and J lost 6 bases, with 20 bases between them. The V gene's germline CDR1 is SGHTA and CDR2 FQGNSA. This CDR3 contains 16 residues. The CDR3 DNA is TGTGCCAGCAGCTCCATACCGGGAGCCTTTGGGGATACGCAGTATTTT. This sequence encodes CASSSIPGAFGDTQYF.

This rearrangement joins TRBV5-1 to TRBJ2-2, with unresolved D. CDR3 size: 14 residues. Per the germline V gene, CDR1 is SGHRS and CDR2 is YFSETQ. Trimming pared 2 bases from V and 1 base from J, leaving 6 bases between. CDR3 loop: CASSLGQNTGELFF. CDR3 in DNA: TGCGCCAGCAGCTTAGGGCAGAACACCGGGGAGCTGTTTTTT.

This rearrangement joins TRBV4-3 to TRBJ1-1, with a weak D call TRBD1 (5 bases). Trimming stripped 0 bases from V and 1 base from J, with 15 bases between. This CDR3 contains 17 residues. Germline CDR1 is LGHNA and CDR2 is YSLEER. The CDR3 is CASSQDFGGTGNTEAFF. The CDR3 nucleotides are TGCGCCAGCAGCCAAGATTTCGGGGGGACGGGGAACACTGAAGCTTTCTTT.

The gene calls are TRBV2 and TRBJ1-5, with D possibly being TRBD1 (6 bases). The CDR3 runs 16 residues. Germline V gives CDR1 SNHLY, CDR2 FYNNEI. V gave up 2 bases and J gave up 3 bases, with 14 bases separating them. The CDR3 here is CASSEYRDPANQPQHF. CDR3 DNA sequence: TGTGCCAGCAGTGAATACAGGGACCCCGCCAATCAGCCCCAGCATTTT. Supplemented by reference TRBV2 and TRBJ1-5, the full variable domain reads EPEVTQTPSHQVTQMGQEVILRCVPISNHLYFYWYRQILGQKVEFLVSFYNNEISEKSEIFDDQFSVERPDGSNFTLKIRSTKLEDSAMYFCASSEYRDPANQPQHFGDGTRLSIL.

Only one count was recorded for this clone. J is TRBJ2-7 and V is TRBV6-5; no reliable D call. Germline V lookup: CDR1 MNHEY, CDR2 SVGAGI. V was trimmed by 5 bases and J by 3 bases, leaving 5 bases between them. There are 11 residues in the CDR3. The DNA of the CDR3 is TGTGCCAGCAGTGACCGCTACGAGCAGTACTTC. Translating gives CASSDRYEQYF.

This chain uses TRBV7-2 with TRBJ2-7; either TRBD1 or TRBD2 may supply D (6 bases each). Germline-derived CDR1 and CDR2 are SGHTA and FQGNSA. The CDR3 covers 14 residues. The V gene lost 5 bases and the J gene lost 5 bases, with 16 bases spanning the gap. CDR3 in DNA: TGTGCCAGCAGCCCCGGGGTGGGGGGCCACGAGCAGTACTTC. Protein product: CASSPGVGGHEQYF.

This rearrangement joins TRBV11-2 to TRBJ2-1, with a possible D match to TRBD2 (5 bases). V lost 0 bases, J lost 3 bases, and 12 bases lay in between. Germline loops: CDR1 SGHAT, CDR2 FQNNGV. The length of the CDR3 is 16 residues. This CDR3 reads CASSLELASIYNEQFF. CDR3 coding DNA: TGTGCCAGCAGCTTAGAATTAGCGAGCATCTACAATGAGCAGTTCTTC.

The V call is TRBV2, the J call TRBJ2-3, with 10 bases aligning to TRBD2. Germline-derived CDR1 and CDR2 are SNHLY and FYNNEI. V dropped 4 bases and J dropped 1; count of bases not matched to a gene: 5. The CDR3 is made up of 16 amino acids. This chain's CDR3 is CASSVQRGGGTDTQYF. CDR3 DNA sequence: TGTGCCAGCAGTGTACAGCGGGGGGGTGGCACAGATACGCAGTATTTT.

The V call is TRBV7-9, the J call TRBJ1-4; D gene uncertain. CDR1 and CDR2 (germline): SEHNR, FQNEAQ (reference sequence). There are 14 residues in the CDR3. With 2 bases removed from V and 6 bases from J, the gap between germline ends came to 10 bases. The CDR3 DNA reads TGTGCCAGCAGCTTATCCCCCGGCGATGAAAAACTGTTTTTT. It is translated as CASSLSPGDEKLFF.

This clone was seen repeatedly, ten times or more. This chain links TRBV18 with TRBJ1-1; D uncertain. The CDR3 is made up of 14 amino acids. From germline, CDR1 is KGHSH and CDR2 LQKENI. Trimming stripped 3 bases from V and 0 bases from J, with 8 bases between. The CDR3 sequence: CASSPGRMNTEAFF. CDR3 bases: TGTGCCAGCTCACCCGGACGGATGAACACTGAAGCTTTCTTT.

This clone was counted only a few times. The chain joins TRBV7-2 to TRBJ2-3; D gene unclear. This CDR3 spans 17 amino acids. Per the germline V gene, CDR1 is SGHTA and CDR2 is FQGNSA. Trimming pared 4 bases from V and 4 bases from J, leaving 21 bases between. CDR3 residues: CASSSLGGSSPPDTQYF. As DNA, the CDR3 is TGTGCCAGCAGCTCGCTGGGCGGCTCCAGCCCCCCAGATACGCAGTATTTT.

This clone was seen just once. The chain has TRBV29-1 and TRBJ2-7; possibly TRBD1 or TRBD2 for D (5 bases each). This CDR3 spans 13 amino acids. Germline CDR1 reads SQVTM; CDR2 reads ANQGSEA. Trimming removed 3 bases from V and 5 bases from J, with 14 bases in between. The CDR3, as DNA: TGCAGCGTTGAGTTTATACGGGGCAACGAGCAGTACTTC. Protein: CSVEFIRGNEQYF.